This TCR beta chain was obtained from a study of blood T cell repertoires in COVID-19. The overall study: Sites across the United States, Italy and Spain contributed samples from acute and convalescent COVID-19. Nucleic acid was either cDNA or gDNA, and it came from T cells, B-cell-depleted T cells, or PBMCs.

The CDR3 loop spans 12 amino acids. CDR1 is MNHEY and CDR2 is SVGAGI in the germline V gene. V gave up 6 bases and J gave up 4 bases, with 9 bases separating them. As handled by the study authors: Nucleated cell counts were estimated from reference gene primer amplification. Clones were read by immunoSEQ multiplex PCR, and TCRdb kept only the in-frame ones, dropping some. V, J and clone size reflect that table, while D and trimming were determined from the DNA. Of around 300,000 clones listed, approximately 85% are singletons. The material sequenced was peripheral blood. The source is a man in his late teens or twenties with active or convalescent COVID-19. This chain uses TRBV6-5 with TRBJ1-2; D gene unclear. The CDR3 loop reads CASRHPSYGYTF. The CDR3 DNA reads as TGTGCCAGCAGGCACCCTAGCTATGGCTACACCTTC.